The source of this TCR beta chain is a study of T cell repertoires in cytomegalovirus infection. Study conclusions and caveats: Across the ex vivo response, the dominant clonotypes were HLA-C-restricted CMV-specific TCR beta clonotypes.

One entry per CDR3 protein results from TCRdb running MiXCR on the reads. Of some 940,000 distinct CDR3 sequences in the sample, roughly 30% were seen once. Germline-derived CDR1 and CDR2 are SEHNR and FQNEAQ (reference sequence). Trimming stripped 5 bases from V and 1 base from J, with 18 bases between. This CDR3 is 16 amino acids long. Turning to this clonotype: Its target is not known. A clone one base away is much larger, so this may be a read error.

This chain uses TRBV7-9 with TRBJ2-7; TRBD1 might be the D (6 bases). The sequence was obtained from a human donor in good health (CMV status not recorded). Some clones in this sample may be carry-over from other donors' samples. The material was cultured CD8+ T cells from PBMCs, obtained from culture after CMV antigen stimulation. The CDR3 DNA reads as TGTGCCAGCAGCATCTGGAGACAGGAAGGGTCCTACGAGCAGTACGTC. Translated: CASSIWRQEGSYEQYV.